This TCR beta chain was recovered during a study of cytomegalovirus exposure and HLA in healthy donors. General study results and limits: The investigators catalogued 164 TCR beta chains as cytomegalovirus-associated. With DRB1 most and HLA-C fewest, TCR association rates differed between HLA loci in a later analysis. Cytomegalovirus status was reportedly diagnosed by the classifier with high specificity and sensitivity. One later analysis reportedly identified an Asian-associated ancestry cluster that showed fewer N-insertions than the approximately 710-donor mean.

V was trimmed by 1 base and J by 0 bases, leaving 4 bases between them. Germline CDR1 is SEHNR and CDR2 is FQNEAQ (reference sequence). This CDR3 is 14 amino acids long. This PCR relied on a set of 60 Vbeta primers and 13 Jbeta primers. Method: immunoSEQ multiplex PCR; TCRdb's copy keeps in-frame clones and lacks some. The profile shows 100,000 to 150,000 clones, roughly four fifths of them singletons. Concerning this clone: Its specificity is not known.

The receptor was isolated from a woman between 18 and 29 years old in good health and CMV-seronegative. Sequencing was carried out using PBMCs. The chain has TRBV7-9 and TRBJ1-5; D ambiguous. The CDR3 sequence is CASSLGHSNQPQHF. Here the CDR3 DNA reads TGTGCCAGCAGCTTAGGTCATAGCAATCAGCCCCAGCATTTT.